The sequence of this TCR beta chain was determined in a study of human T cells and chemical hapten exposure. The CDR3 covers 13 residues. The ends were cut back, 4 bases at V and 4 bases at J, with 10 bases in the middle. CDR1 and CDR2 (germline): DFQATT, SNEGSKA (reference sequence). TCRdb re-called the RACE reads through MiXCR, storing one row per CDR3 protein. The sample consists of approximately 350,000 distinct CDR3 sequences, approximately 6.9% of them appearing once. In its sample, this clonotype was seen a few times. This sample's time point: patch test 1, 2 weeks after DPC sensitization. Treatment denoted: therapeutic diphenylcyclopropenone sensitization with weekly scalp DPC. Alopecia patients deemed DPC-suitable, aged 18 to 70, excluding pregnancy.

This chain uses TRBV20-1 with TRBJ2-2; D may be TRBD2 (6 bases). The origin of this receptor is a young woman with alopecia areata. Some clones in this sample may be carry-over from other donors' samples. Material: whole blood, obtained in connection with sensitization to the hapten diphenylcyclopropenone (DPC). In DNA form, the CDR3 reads TGCAGTGCTATGGGACTGCGCACCGGGGAGCTGTTTTTT. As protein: CSAMGLRTGELFF.